A single sample is the source of the 23 T cell receptor beta chains below, sequenced in a study of T cell responses to AZD1222 COVID-19 vaccine. This table comes from immunoSEQ multiplex PCR, and its TCRdb copy is limited to in-frame clones, with some not included. The data show some 60,000 clones, around 80% seen once. This specimen was peripheral blood, taken on day 0 of AZD1222 vaccination. The receptors derive from an adult in good health.

CDR3 region: CASSPPNNYEQYF. The CDR3 nucleotides read TGTGCCAGCAGCCCCCCTAATAACTACGAGCAGTACTTC. The chain couples TRBV13 to TRBJ2-7, with unresolved D. Trimming removed 5 bases at V and 3 bases at J, with 11 bases between. This CDR3 is built from 13 residues. The germline V gene encodes CDR1 PRHDT and CDR2 FYEKMQ (reference sequence).

The genes are TRBV28 and TRBJ2-3, with TRBD2 as a possible D gene (5 bases). CDR3 size: 15 residues. V lost 6 bases and J 6 bases, leaving 19 bases between the germline ends. Germline assignment: CDR1 MDHEN and CDR2 SYDVKM. The CDR3 DNA sequence: TGTGCCAGCAGCCGAGCTAGCAGTCCGTTTGATACGCAGTATTTT. It is translated as CASSRASSPFDTQYF.

V gene TRBV4-1 combines with J gene TRBJ2-7; D gene ambiguous. V lost 0 bases and J lost 0, with 12 bases in between. The germline V gene has CDR1 MGHRA and CDR2 YSYEKL. The CDR3 runs to 16 residues. The DNA for the CDR3 is TGCGCCAGCAGCCAAGATCCCGGCGCAGACTCCTACGAGCAGTACTTC. It specifies CASSQDPGADSYEQYF.

CDR3 loop: CASSSPGQPQHF. CDR3 bases: TGTGCCAGCAGTTCCCCTGGTCAGCCCCAGCATTTT. V and J are TRBV28 and TRBJ1-5, with unresolved D. Germline lookup yields CDR1 MDHEN and CDR2 SYDVKM. The ends were cut back, 4 bases at V and 6 bases at J, with 7 bases in the middle. The CDR3 has 12 amino acids.

The rearrangement uses TRBV4-1 and TRBJ1-1, with D possibly matching TRBD1 (6 bases). From germline, CDR1 is MGHRA and CDR2 YSYEKL. V was pared by 0 bases and J by 0 bases, with 11 bases between. This CDR3 comprises 16 residues. The CDR3 loop is CASSQEEGGLNTEAFF. The CDR3 DNA follows: TGCGCCAGCAGCCAAGAAGAAGGGGGACTGAACACTGAAGCTTTCTTT.

This chain links TRBV24-1 with TRBJ1-5; TRBD1 matches at 9 bases. The CDR3 contains 17 residues. CDR1 and CDR2 (germline): KGHDR, SFDVKD. V shed 6 bases, J shed 4 bases, and the junction held 12 bases outside the gene matches. CDR3 region: CATSPHPGTGLNQPQHF. The DNA of the CDR3 is TGTGCCACCAGTCCCCATCCCGGGACAGGGCTAAATCAGCCCCAGCATTTT.

The gene calls are TRBV5-6 and TRBJ1-6, with D hard to call. V gave up 4 bases and J gave up 0 bases, with 14 bases separating them. The length of the CDR3 is 17 residues. The germline V gene has CDR1 SGHDT and CDR2 YYEEEE. CDR3 in DNA: TGTGCCAGCAGCGCCTCAGTCACCCGCTCCTATAATTCACCCCTCCACTTT. It translates to CASSASVTRSYNSPLHF.

The chain uses TRBV12-3 or TRBV12-4 and TRBJ2-7; 9 bases fit TRBD1. CDR3 length: 13 amino acids. J gave up 5 bases and V 6 bases, and 5 bases lay outside the gene matches. The CDR3 reads CASRGTGRNEQYF. CDR3 nucleotide sequence: TGTGCCAGCAGGGGGACAGGGAGGAACGAGCAGTACTTC.

V gene TRBV7-8 combines with J gene TRBJ1-1; 7 bases agree with TRBD1. The CDR3 is 15 residues long. Germline-derived CDR1 and CDR2 are SGHVS and FQNEAQ. V dropped 2 bases and J dropped 7; count of bases not matched to a gene: 10. CDR3 residues: CASSLNYGTAREAFF. The CDR3 DNA reads TGTGCCAGCAGCTTAAATTATGGGACAGCACGTGAAGCTTTCTTT.

The sample holds a few counts of this clone. This chain links TRBV3-1 (or the pseudogene TRBV3-2) with TRBJ1-1; D possibly corresponds to TRBD1 (5 bases). This CDR3 region has 13 residues. The germline V gene has CDR1 LGHDT and CDR2 YNNKEL (reference sequence). Between the trimmed V and J ends, which lost 4 bases and 7 bases, there was a span of 13 bases. The CDR3 protein is CASSPGLGSEAFF. CDR3 DNA sequence: TGTGCCAGCAGCCCGGGGCTAGGGAGTGAAGCTTTCTTT.

The chain employs TRBV2 and TRBJ2-1; TRBD2 matches at 7 bases. V trimming: 2 bases; J trimming: 4 bases; junction bases outside the gene matches: 11. The germline V gene has CDR1 SNHLY and CDR2 FYNNEI. The CDR3 runs to 17 residues. CDR3 nucleotides: TGTGCCAGCAGTGAATATAGGTGGGCTAGCGGTTACAATGAGCAGTTCTTC. It encodes CASSEYRWASGYNEQFF.

V gene TRBV6-5 combines with J gene TRBJ2-5, with 9 bases aligning to TRBD1. CDR3 length equals 13 residues. V trimming: 6 bases; J trimming: 4 bases; junction bases outside the gene matches: 3. From germline, CDR1 is MNHEY and CDR2 SVGAGI. This CDR3 is CASSTGGVETQYF. The CDR3 coding sequence is TGTGCCAGCAGCACAGGGGGCGTAGAGACCCAGTACTTC.

The rearrangement joins TRBV12-3 or TRBV12-4 to TRBJ2-1; 8 nucleotides align to TRBD2. The CDR3 runs 13 residues. V gave up 6 bases and J gave up 7 bases; unmatched junction bases: 5. CDR3 in DNA: TGTGCCAGCAGGAGCGGGAGACAAAATGAGCAGTTCTTC. This encodes CASRSGRQNEQFF.

The chain uses TRBV5-8 and TRBJ2-7; D possibly corresponds to TRBD1 (6 bases). Deletions cut 4 bases from V and 4 bases from J, with 15 bases between. The CDR3 loop spans 14 amino acids. CDR1 is SGHTS, CDR2 YDEGEE, per germline. The CDR3 DNA reads TGTGCCAGCAGCGCCCAGGGGAATCCTTACGAGCAGTACGTC. It codes for CASSAQGNPYEQYV.

The chain joins TRBV29-1 to TRBJ1-1; D is undetermined. V dropped 0 bases and J dropped 2 bases, with 10 bases sitting between them. Germline CDR1 is SQVTM and CDR2 is ANQGSEA. The CDR3 has 14 amino acids. CDR3 nucleotides: TGCAGCGTTGAAGAGACCGCTTTAAACACTGAAGCTTTCTTT. Translated, it gives CSVEETALNTEAFF.

The chain recombines TRBV6-2 or TRBV6-3 with TRBJ2-1; possibly TRBD2 for D (5 bases). Germline V gives CDR1 MNHEY, CDR2 SVGEGT. The CDR3 totals 13 residues. The ends were cut back, 6 bases at V and 9 bases at J, with 15 bases in the middle. The CDR3 DNA reads as TGTGCCAGCAGACCTCCTGTAGCGATTGAGCAGTTCTTC. This gives the protein CASRPPVAIEQFF.

In its sample, this clone was seen a few times. This rearrangement joins TRBV5-1 to TRBJ2-1; TRBD1 agrees at 9 bases. CDR1 is SGHRS, CDR2 YFSETQ, per germline. The trim removed 1 base at V and 3 bases at J, leaving 5 bases unmatched. This CDR3 spans 16 amino acids. The CDR3, as DNA: TGCGCCAGCAGCTTGTTTACAGGGGGCGGCTACAATGAGCAGTTCTTC. Encoded protein: CASSLFTGGGYNEQFF.

The genes are TRBV7-2 and TRBJ1-1; D is possibly TRBD1 (5 bases). This CDR3 is built from 15 residues. Per germline, CDR1 SGHTA and CDR2 FQGNSA. V was shortened by 5 bases and J by 1 base, with 14 bases between the two germline ends. The CDR3 protein is CASSLYGTGNTEAFF. CDR3 nucleotides: TGTGCCAGCAGCCTATACGGGACGGGGAACACTGAAGCTTTCTTT.

The chain has TRBV29-1 and TRBJ1-1; D is uncertain. The germline CDR1 and CDR2 sequences are SQVTM and ANQGSEA. The germline V and J ends were trimmed by 4 bases and 4 bases, with 10 bases remaining between them. This CDR3 region has 12 residues. CDR3 protein: CSVVPEGTEAFF. The CDR3 DNA is TGCAGCGTTGTTCCCGAGGGCACTGAAGCTTTCTTT.

V is TRBV2 and J is TRBJ2-3, with D unresolved. Trimming removed 0 bases from V and 2 bases from J, with 15 bases in between. The CDR3 sequence is 17 residues long. Looked up from germline, CDR1 is SNHLY and CDR2 is FYNNEI. CDR3 DNA sequence: TGTGCCAGCAGTGAAGCTAGGGCTCTAGACATCACAGATACGCAGTATTTT. Protein product: CASSEARALDITDTQYF.

The chain employs TRBV29-1 and TRBJ1-6; possible D gene TRBD1, 5 bases. CDR3 length: 14 amino acids. Germline loops: CDR1 SQVTM, CDR2 ANQGSEA. The V end lost 6 bases, the J end lost 10 bases, and 19 bases lay between the germline ends. The CDR3 DNA sequence: TGCAGCGTCCGGGACCGCGGCCAAGGGTCACCCCTCCACTTT. Amino acids: CSVRDRGQGSPLHF.

This clone showed up just a few times. The chain recombines TRBV28 with TRBJ1-2, with TRBD1 matching over 8 bases. This CDR3 spans 15 amino acids. The germline CDR1 and CDR2 sequences are MDHEN and SYDVKM. The ends lost 6 bases at V and 0 bases at J; junction bases unmatched: 6. This CDR3 is CASSLGQAANYGYTF. In DNA form, the CDR3 reads TGTGCCAGCAGCCTGGGACAGGCAGCTAACTATGGCTACACCTTC.

The genes are TRBV6-5 and TRBJ2-2; maybe TRBD1 (6 bases). Per the germline V gene, CDR1 is MNHEY and CDR2 is SVGAGI. The CDR3 has 14 residues. The germline V and J ends were trimmed by 6 bases and 9 bases, with 17 bases remaining between them. The CDR3 coding sequence is TGTGCCAGCAGCCCCGTAAGGGGGACGCGGGAGCTGTTTTTT. Its protein product is CASSPVRGTRELFF.